This T cell receptor beta chain was captured in a study of a mutant IDH1 vaccine in newly diagnosed glioma. About the study: The vaccination schedule gave patients eight doses in weeks 1, 3, 5, 7, 11, 15, 19 and 23.

This table comes from immunoSEQ multiplex PCR, and its TCRdb copy is limited to in-frame clones, with some not included. The sample contains some 120,000 clones, about 80% of which appear only once. Stated time point: week 11, during vaccination. One vaccine dose held 300 ug of mutant IDH1 20-mer peptide and came with topical imiquimod. The germline gives CDR1 SGHRS, CDR2 YFSETQ. V was pared by 4 bases and J by 0 bases, with 5 bases of the junction left unmatched. This CDR3 spans 15 amino acids. A note on this clone: Its antigen is unidentified.

The rearrangement links TRBV5-1 to TRBJ1-1, with TRBD1 identical over 8 bases. Here the sequenced sample was PBMCs, taken from a glioma patient whose treatment included an IDH1 peptide vaccine. This TCR came from a man between 35 and 55 years old with glioma. The CDR3 nucleotides read TGCGCCAGCAGCCGGGCGGACAGGGTGAACACTGAAGCTTTCTTT. Translated, it gives CASSRADRVNTEAFF.